This T cell receptor beta chain was found in a study of blood T cells in healthy people across ages. Next came a second PCR, run for roughly 7 to 12 cycles, which used a sample-barcoded 5' primer along with a J-beta primer mix. Via MiXCR, TCRdb re-called the 5' RACE reads, giving one row per CDR3 protein. The data show around 970,000 distinct CDR3 sequences, roughly half seen once. V was trimmed by 6 bases and J by 2 bases, leaving 17 bases between them. The CDR3 is made up of 14 amino acids. Germline V lookup: CDR1 DFQATT, CDR2 SNEGSKA (reference sequence). The TCR originated in a woman aged 55-75 years in good health. This chain links TRBV20-1 with TRBJ2-7; a weak D match, TRBD2 (5 bases). The sequencing sample was made of blood. CDR3 coding DNA: TGCAGTGCGACTACAGAGGTTGGGACCTACGAGCAGTACTTC. Its protein is CSATTEVGTYEQYF.